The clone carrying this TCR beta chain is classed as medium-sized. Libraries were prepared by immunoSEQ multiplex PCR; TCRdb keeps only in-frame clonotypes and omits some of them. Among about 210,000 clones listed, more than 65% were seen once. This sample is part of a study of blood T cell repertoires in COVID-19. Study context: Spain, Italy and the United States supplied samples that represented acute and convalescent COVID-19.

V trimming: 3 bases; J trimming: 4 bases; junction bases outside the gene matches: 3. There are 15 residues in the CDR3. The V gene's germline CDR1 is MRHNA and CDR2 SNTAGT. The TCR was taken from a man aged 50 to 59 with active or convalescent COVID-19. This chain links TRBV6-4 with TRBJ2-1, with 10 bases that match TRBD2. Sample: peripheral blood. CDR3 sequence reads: CASSETSGSYNEQFF. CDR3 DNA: TGTGCCAGCAGTGAGACTAGCGGGTCATACAATGAGCAGTTCTTC.